A single sample gave rise to the 15 T cell receptor beta chains below, sequenced in a study of cytomegalovirus exposure and HLA in healthy donors. Produced via immunoSEQ multiplex PCR; TCRdb's table is partial and in-frame only. The sample contains roughly 150,000 clones, 88% of which appear only once. The sample taken for sequencing was PBMCs. The receptors derive from a man between 18 and 29 years old in good health and CMV-seronegative.

This chain connects TRBV19 to TRBJ1-2; the match to TRBD1 covers 7 bases. CDR3 length equals 16 residues. J was trimmed by 4 bases and V by 5 bases; bases with no gene match: 13. Germline CDR1 is LNHDA and CDR2 is SQIVND (reference sequence). This chain's CDR3 is CASSPGTDSTAYGYTF. The CDR3 DNA follows: TGTGCCAGTAGTCCAGGGACAGATTCCACTGCCTATGGCTACACCTTC.

The V gene is TRBV2, the J gene TRBJ1-1, with 9 bases lining up with TRBD1. Germline V CDR1 and CDR2: SNHLY, FYNNEI. With 7 bases clipped from V and 4 bases from J, the junction kept 7 bases outside the gene matches. The CDR3 contains 14 residues. The CDR3 loop is CASTQGTGLTEAFF. In DNA, the CDR3 is TGTGCCAGCACCCAAGGGACAGGGCTCACTGAAGCTTTCTTT.

The J gene is TRBJ1-6, the V gene TRBV6-1, with D unclear. Germline CDR1 reads MNHNS; CDR2 reads SASEGT. The CDR3 contains 13 residues. The V and J ends lost 0 bases and 6 bases respectively, with 3 bases between them. In DNA, the CDR3 is TGTGCCAGCAGTGAAGCCTCTAATTCACCCCTCCACTTT. This codes for CASSEASNSPLHF.

The V call is TRBV18, the J call TRBJ1-4; D is unclear. The V gene's germline CDR1 is KGHSH and CDR2 LQKENI. The CDR3 totals 10 residues. With 8 bases removed from V and 6 bases from J, the gap between germline ends came to 4 bases. CDR3 nucleotides: TGTGCCAGCCGAGATGAAAAACTGTTTTTT. As protein: CASRDEKLFF.

CDR3 protein: CASSLGGPFYNEQFF. CDR3 in DNA: TGTGCCAGCAGCTTAGGGGGCCCTTTCTACAATGAGCAGTTCTTC. The gene calls are TRBV7-8 and TRBJ2-1; the D gene is possibly TRBD1 (5 bases). CDR1 is SGHVS, CDR2 FQNEAQ, per germline. The V and J ends lost 1 base and 3 bases respectively, with 10 bases between them. The CDR3 runs to 15 residues.

The chain carries TRBV27 and TRBJ2-6, with D hard to call. The V end lost 2 bases, the J end lost 1 base, and 6 bases lay between the germline ends. The CDR3 consists of 15 residues. CDR1 MNHEY and CDR2 SMNVEV come from the germline V gene (reference sequence). CDR3 sequence reads: CASSLLRSGANVLTF. CDR3 DNA sequence: TGTGCCAGCAGTTTACTTCGGTCTGGGGCCAACGTCCTGACTTTC.

V gene TRBV11-2 combines with J gene TRBJ1-2; D is ambiguous. This CDR3 spans 13 amino acids. V lost 4 bases to trimming and J lost 6 bases, with 12 bases between them. Per the germline V gene, CDR1 is SGHAT and CDR2 is FQNNGV. The CDR3 sequence is CASSSQEIDGYTF. The CDR3 nucleotides are TGTGCCAGCAGCTCGCAGGAAATTGATGGCTACACCTTC.

The chain joins TRBV4-3 to TRBJ1-2; no reliable D call. Between the trimmed V and J ends, which lost 1 base and 6 bases, there was a span of 15 bases. Germline V gene sequence: CDR1 LGHNA, CDR2 YSLEER. This CDR3 spans 15 amino acids. CDR3 residues: CASSQGQRNFNGYTF. In DNA, the CDR3 is TGCGCCAGCAGCCAAGGACAAAGGAACTTCAATGGCTACACCTTC.

CDR3 loop: CASSPDETGDGYTF. CDR3 coding DNA: TGTGCCAGCAGTCCCGATGAGACAGGGGATGGCTACACCTTC. This chain joins TRBV6-6 and TRBJ1-2; the match to TRBD1 covers 8 bases. There are 14 residues in the CDR3. Unmatched junction bases numbered 8, after V lost 5 bases and J lost 6 bases. Germline-derived CDR1 and CDR2 are MNHNY and SVGAGI (reference sequence).

The rearrangement links TRBV27 to TRBJ1-6, with D maybe TRBD1 (5 bases). The CDR3 extends over 17 amino acids. The germline V gene encodes CDR1 MNHEY and CDR2 SMNVEV (reference sequence). The ends were cut back, 2 bases at V and 5 bases at J, with 16 bases in the middle. In DNA form, the CDR3 reads TGTGCCAGCAGTTTAATAGGGGAGCGGAGGGATAATTCACCCCTCCACTTT. Its translation is CASSLIGERRDNSPLHF.

This clone appeared once. The V and J genes are TRBV19 and TRBJ2-7; 11 bases are a match to TRBD1. The CDR3 totals 13 residues. Germline V gives CDR1 LNHDA, CDR2 SQIVND (reference sequence). The V gene end was trimmed by 5 bases and the J gene end by 6 bases; junction bases not matched to a gene: 3. Written as DNA, the CDR3 is TGTGCCAGTAGTTACGGGACAGGGGGCGAGCAGTACTTC. Encoded protein: CASSYGTGGEQYF.

The V gene is TRBV27, the J gene TRBJ2-1; TRBD1 aligns across 7 bases. V lost 5 bases and J lost 9; bases outside the gene matches: 13. This CDR3 region has 15 residues. The germline V gene has CDR1 MNHEY and CDR2 SMNVEV (reference sequence). The CDR3 DNA reads TGTGCCAGCAGTCCCTGGGACAGTTCCACGCGTGAGCAGTTCTTC. Its protein product is CASSPWDSSTREQFF.

The chain is built from TRBV7-9 and TRBJ2-7; no clear D. The V gene lost 1 base and the J gene lost 3 bases, with 13 bases spanning the gap. CDR1 is SEHNR and CDR2 is FQNEAQ in the germline V gene (reference sequence). The CDR3 consists of 15 residues. The CDR3 loop reads CASSLGKNFNYEQYV. CDR3 sequence (DNA): TGTGCCAGCAGCTTAGGGAAGAACTTCAACTACGAGCAGTACGTC.

The chain combines TRBV6-1 with TRBJ2-1, with 7 bases that match TRBD2. This CDR3 contains 18 residues. Germline V lookup: CDR1 MNHNS, CDR2 SASEGT. V shed 3 bases, J shed 4 bases, and the junction held 15 bases outside the gene matches. The DNA of the CDR3 is TGTGCCAGCAGTGACCCCAAGGATCGTCTGGGGGGGTACAATGAGCAGTTCTTC. It encodes CASSDPKDRLGGYNEQFF.

This chain joins TRBV6-5 and TRBJ1-6; no reliable D call. CDR1 is MNHEY, CDR2 SVGAGI, per germline. V was clipped by 2 bases and J by 0 bases, with 5 bases between them. The CDR3 consists of 15 residues. The CDR3 DNA reads TGTGCCAGCAGTTACGAGAACTCCTATAATTCACCCCTCCACTTT. This encodes CASSYENSYNSPLHF.